This T cell receptor (beta chain) stems from a study of Ad26.COV2.S vaccination and SARS-CoV-2 variants. Assay used: immunoSEQ multiplex PCR; TCRdb lists only in-frame clones, some missing. The data show about 320,000 clones, around 84% seen once. Trimming removed 5 bases from V and 7 bases from J, with 14 bases in between. CDR1 and CDR2 (germline): SGHAT, FQNNGV. This CDR3 is built from 14 residues. Treatment meaning: roughly 19 received Ad26.COV2.S at low or high dose, single or two shots; several received placebo; per-sample allocation not given. Sample collection was performed on day 63 after the first vaccine or placebo injection.

This specimen was peripheral blood, taken in a trial of Ad26.COV2.S vaccine versus placebo. The TCR comes from a person between 18 and 59 years old who received the Ad26.COV2.S COVID-19 vaccine or a placebo. The chain combines TRBV11-2 with TRBJ1-4; D perhaps matches TRBD1 (5 bases). The chain's CDR3 is CASSRTLGSEKLFF. The CDR3 DNA is TGTGCCAGCAGCAGGACATTAGGTAGTGAAAAACTGTTTTTT.